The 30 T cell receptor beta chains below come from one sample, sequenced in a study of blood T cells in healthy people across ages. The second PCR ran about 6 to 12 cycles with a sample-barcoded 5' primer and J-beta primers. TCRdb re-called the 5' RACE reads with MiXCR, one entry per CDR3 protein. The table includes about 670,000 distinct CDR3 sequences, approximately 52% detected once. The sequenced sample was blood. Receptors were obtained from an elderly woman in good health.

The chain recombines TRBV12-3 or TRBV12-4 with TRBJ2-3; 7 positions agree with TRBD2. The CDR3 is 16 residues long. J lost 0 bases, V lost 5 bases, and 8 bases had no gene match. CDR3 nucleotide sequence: TGTGCCAGCAGTGGTGGGGCTAGCGGAAGCACAGATACGCAGTATTTT. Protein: CASSGGASGSTDTQYF.

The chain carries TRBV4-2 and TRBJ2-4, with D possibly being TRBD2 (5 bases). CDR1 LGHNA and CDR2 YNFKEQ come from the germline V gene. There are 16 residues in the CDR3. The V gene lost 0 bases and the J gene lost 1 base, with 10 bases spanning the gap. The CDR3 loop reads CASSQDRGEAKNIQYF. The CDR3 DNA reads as TGTGCCAGCAGCCAAGATCGGGGAGAGGCCAAAAACATTCAGTACTTC.

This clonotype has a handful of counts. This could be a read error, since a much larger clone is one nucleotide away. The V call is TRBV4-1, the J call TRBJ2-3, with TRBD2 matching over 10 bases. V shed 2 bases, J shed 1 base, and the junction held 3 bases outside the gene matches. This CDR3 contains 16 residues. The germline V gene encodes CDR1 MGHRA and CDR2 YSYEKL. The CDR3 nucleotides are TGCGCCAGCAGCCAACGTCTAGCGGGAGGCACAGATACGCAGTATTTT. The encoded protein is CASSQRLAGGTDTQYF.

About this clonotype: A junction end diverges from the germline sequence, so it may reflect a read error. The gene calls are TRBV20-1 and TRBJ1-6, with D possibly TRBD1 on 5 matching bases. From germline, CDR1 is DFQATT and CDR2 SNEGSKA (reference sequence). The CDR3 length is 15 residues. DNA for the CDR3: TGCAGTGCTAGGGTTGAGGGCTGGGGGGATTCACCCCCCCACTTT. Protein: CSARVEGWGDSPPHF.

In DNA, the CDR3 is TGTGCCAGCAGTCCCCAGACAGGAGAAGTGTACAATGAGCAGTTCTTC. Protein sequence: CASSPQTGEVYNEQFF. This sequence joins TRBV6-6 and TRBJ2-1; perhaps TRBD1 as D (6 bases). Trimming removed 5 bases from V and 4 bases from J, with 18 bases in between. Looked up from germline, CDR1 is MNHNY and CDR2 is SVGAGI (reference sequence). The CDR3 contains 16 residues.

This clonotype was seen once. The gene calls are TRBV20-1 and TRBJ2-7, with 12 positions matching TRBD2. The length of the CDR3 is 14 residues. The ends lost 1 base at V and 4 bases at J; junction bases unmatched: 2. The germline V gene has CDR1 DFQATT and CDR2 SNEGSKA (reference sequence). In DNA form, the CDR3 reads TGCAGTGCTAGAGCGACTAGCGGGGGTTACGAGCAGTACTTC. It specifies CSARATSGGYEQYF.

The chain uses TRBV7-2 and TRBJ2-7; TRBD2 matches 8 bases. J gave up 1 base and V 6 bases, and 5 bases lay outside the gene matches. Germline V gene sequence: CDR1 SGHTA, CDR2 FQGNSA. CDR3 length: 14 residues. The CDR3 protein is CASRPGTRSYEQYF. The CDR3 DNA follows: TGTGCCAGCAGGCCCGGGACTAGGTCCTACGAGCAGTACTTC.

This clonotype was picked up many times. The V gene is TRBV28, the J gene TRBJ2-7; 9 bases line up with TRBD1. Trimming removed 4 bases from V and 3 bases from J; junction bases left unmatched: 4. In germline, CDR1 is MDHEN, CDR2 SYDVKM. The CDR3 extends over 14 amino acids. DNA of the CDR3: TGTGCCAGCAGTTCTCCGGGACAGGGCTACGAGCAGTACTTC. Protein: CASSSPGQGYEQYF.

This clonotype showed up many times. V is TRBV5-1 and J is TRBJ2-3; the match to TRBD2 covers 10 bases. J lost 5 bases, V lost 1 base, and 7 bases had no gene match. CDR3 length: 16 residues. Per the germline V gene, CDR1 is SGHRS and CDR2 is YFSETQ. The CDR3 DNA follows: TGCGCCAGCAGCTTGCAACCGGGACTAGCGATAGATACGCAGTATTTT. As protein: CASSLQPGLAIDTQYF.

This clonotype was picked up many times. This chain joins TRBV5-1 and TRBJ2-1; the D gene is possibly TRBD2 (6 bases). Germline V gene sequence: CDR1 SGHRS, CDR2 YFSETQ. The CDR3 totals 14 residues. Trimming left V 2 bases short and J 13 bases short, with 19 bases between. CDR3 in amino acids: CASSFNGLRERQFF. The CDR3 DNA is TGCGCCAGCAGCTTTAATGGTTTGCGGGAAAGACAGTTCTTC.

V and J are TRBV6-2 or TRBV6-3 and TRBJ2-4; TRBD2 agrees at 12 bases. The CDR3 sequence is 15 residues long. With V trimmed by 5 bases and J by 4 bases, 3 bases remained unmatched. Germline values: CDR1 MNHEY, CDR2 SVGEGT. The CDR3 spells CASSLTSGRKNIQYF. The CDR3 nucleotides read TGTGCCAGCAGTCTTACTAGCGGGAGGAAAAACATTCAGTACTTC.

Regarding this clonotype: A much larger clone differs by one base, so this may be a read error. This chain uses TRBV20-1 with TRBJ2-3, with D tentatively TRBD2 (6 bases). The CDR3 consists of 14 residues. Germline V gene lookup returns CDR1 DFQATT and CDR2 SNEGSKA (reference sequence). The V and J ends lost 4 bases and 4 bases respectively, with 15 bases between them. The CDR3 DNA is TGCAGTGCTAACCGGGAGCCTAGCGCAGATACGCAGTATTTT. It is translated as CSANREPSADTQYF.

CDR3 sequence (DNA): TGTGCCAGCAGTTTATCAAGTAGTCGGGGGCTTTATGGCTACACCTTC. Its protein is CASSLSSSRGLYGYTF. V usage is TRBV27 and J usage is TRBJ1-2; maybe TRBD1 (6 bases). V gave up 0 bases and J gave up 5 bases, with 16 bases separating them. CDR1 and CDR2 from the germline V gene are MNHEY and SMNVEV (reference sequence). The CDR3 has 16 residues.

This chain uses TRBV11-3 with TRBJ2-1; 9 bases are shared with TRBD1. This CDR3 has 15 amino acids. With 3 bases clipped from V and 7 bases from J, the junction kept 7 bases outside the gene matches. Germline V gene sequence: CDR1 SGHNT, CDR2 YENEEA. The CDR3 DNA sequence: TGTGCCAGCAGCTTGGACAGGGGATCGTGGAATGAGCAGTTCTTC. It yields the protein CASSLDRGSWNEQFF.

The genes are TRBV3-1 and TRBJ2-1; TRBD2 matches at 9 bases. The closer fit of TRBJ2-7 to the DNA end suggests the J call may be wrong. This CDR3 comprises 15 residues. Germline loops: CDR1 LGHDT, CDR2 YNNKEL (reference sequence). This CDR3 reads CASSLSGGIYNEQYF. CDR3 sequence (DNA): TGTGCCAGCAGCCTAAGCGGGGGGATCTACAATGAGCAGTACTTC.

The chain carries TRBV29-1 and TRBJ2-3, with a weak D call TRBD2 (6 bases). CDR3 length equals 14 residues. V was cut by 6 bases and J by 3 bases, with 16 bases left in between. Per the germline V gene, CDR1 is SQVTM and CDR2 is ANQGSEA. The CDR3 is CSVGGWRGTDTQYF. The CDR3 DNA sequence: TGCAGCGTGGGGGGTTGGAGGGGAACAGATACGCAGTATTTT.

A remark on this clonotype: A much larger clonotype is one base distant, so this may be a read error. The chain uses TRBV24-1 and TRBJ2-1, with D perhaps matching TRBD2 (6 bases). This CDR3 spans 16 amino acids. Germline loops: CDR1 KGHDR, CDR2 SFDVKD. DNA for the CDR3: TGTACCACCAGTGATATAGGGGCGGGACTCGGAAATGAGCAGTTCTTC. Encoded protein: CTTSDIGAGLGNEQFF.

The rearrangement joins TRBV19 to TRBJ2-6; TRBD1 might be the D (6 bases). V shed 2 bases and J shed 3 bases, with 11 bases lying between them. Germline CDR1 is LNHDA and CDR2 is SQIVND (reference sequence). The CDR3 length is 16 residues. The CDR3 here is CASSIIAGDGANVLTF. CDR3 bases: TGTGCCAGTAGTATAATTGCAGGGGATGGGGCCAACGTCCTGACTTTC.

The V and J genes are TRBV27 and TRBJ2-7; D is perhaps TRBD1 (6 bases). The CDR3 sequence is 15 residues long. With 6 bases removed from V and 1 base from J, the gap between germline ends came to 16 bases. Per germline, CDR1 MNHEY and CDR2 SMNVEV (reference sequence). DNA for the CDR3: TGTGCCAGCAGCATGACCGGGACATCGTCCTACGAGCAGTACTTC. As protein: CASSMTGTSSYEQYF.

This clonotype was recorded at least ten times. In nucleotides, the CDR3 is TGTGCCAGCAGCCGCCGACTAAAACAACAAGAGACCCAGTACTTC. It specifies CASSRRLKQQETQYF. V gene TRBV7-6 combines with J gene TRBJ2-5, with TRBD2 as a possible D gene (5 bases). The germline V and J ends were trimmed by 5 bases and 2 bases, with 15 bases remaining between them. The CDR3 is 15 residues long. Germline V CDR1 and CDR2: SGHVS, FNYEAQ.

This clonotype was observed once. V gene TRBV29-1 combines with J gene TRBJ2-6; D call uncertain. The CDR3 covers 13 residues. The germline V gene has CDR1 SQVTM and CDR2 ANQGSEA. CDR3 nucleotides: TGCAGTGCAGATCAGGCTGGGGCCAACGTCCTGACTTTC. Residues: CSADQAGANVLTF.

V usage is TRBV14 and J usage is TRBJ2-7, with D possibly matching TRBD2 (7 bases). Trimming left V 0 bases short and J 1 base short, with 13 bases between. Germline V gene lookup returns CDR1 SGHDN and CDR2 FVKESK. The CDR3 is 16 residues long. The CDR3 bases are TGTGCCAGCAGCCAAGAAGGGGGGGCGCGGTCCTACGAGCAGTACTTC. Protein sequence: CASSQEGGARSYEQYF.

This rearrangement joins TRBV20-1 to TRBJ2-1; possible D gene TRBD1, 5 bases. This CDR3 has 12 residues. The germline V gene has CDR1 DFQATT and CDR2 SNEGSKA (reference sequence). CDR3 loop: CSRQNEYNEQFF. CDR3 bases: TGCAGCCGACAGAATGAGTACAATGAGCAGTTCTTC.

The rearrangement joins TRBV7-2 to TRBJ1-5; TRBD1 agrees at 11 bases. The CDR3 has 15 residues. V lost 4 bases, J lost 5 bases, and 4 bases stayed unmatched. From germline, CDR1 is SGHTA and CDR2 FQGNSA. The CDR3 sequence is CASSWTGGTYQPQHF. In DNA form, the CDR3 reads TGTGCCAGCAGCTGGACAGGGGGCACTTATCAGCCCCAGCATTTT.

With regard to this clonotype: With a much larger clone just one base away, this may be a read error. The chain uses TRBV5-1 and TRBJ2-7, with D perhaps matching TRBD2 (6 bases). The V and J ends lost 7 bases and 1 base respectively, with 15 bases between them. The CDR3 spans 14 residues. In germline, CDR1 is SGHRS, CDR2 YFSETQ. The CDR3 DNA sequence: TGCGCCAGCGGCCCGGTGGAGGGTTCCTACGAGCAGTACTTC. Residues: CASGPVEGSYEQYF.

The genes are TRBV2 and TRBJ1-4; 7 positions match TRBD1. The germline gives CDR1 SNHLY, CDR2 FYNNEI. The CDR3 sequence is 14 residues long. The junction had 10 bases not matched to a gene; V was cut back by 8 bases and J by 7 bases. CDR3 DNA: TGTGCCAGCCATACAGGGGACGTAGCTGAAAAACTGTTTTTT. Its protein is CASHTGDVAEKLFF.

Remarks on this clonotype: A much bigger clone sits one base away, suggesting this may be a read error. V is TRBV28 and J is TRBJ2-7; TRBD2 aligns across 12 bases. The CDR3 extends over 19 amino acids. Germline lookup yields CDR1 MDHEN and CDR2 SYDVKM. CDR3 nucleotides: TGTGCCAGCAGTTTATGGCTAGCGGGAGGGCAAGCCAGCTCCTACGGGCAGTACTTC. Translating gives CASSLWLAGGQASSYGQYF.

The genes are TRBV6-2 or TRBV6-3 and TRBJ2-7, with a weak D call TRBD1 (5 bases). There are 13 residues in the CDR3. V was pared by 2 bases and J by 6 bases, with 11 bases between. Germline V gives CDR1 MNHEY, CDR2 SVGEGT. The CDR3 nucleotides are TGTGCCAGCAGTTACCAGGGCTCGGTCGAGCAGTACTTC. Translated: CASSYQGSVEQYF.

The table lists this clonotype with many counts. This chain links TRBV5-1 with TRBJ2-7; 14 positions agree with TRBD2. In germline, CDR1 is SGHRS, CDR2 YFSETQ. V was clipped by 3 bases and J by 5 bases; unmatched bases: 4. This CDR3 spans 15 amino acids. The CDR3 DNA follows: TGCGCCAGCAGCTCTGGACTAGCGGGAGGCGACGAGCAGTACTTC. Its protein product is CASSSGLAGGDEQYF.

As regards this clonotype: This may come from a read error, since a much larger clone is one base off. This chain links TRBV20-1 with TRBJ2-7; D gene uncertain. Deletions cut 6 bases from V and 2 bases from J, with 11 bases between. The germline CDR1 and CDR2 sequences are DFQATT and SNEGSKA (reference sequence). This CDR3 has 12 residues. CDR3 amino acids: CSAQQFAYEQYF. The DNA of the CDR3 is TGCAGTGCCCAGCAATTCGCCTACGAGCAGTACTTC.